This is a list of T cell receptor beta chains from one sample in a study of OX40 agonist ivuxolimab in advanced cancers. The data were produced by immunoSEQ multiplex PCR, yet TCRdb's version contains in-frame clones alone and is incomplete. The repertoire has 60,000 to 70,000 clones, just under 90% of them found once; the top ten carry more than 1.5%. The sequences come from CD4+ or CD8+ T cells sorted from blood, collected in a trial of the OX40 agonist ivuxolimab. The receptors here all came from an adult with an advanced solid tumor such as melanoma, head and neck, liver or kidney cancer. CDR3s include the opening cysteine and the closing phenylalanine or tryptophan. The order of the fields is J gene, D gene, clone size, V gene, CDR3 DNA, CDR3 protein. A D gene is named only where the DNA matches it firmly. Size tells how often a clone was seen (once, few, many) or the class of an expanded clone, and some rows leave it out.

>TRBJ2-7|NA|NA|TRBV5-4
TGTGCCAGCGCAGCTGACTCCTACGAGCAGTACTTC
CASAADSYEQYF
>TRBJ2-7|NA|NA|TRBV6-5
TGTGCCAGCAGTCCCCAACAGGGAACTACGCTGGAGCAGTACTTC
CASSPQQGTTLEQYF
>TRBJ1-1|TRBD1|NA|TRBV11-2
TGTGCCAGCAGCCTCCCTTCGGGACAGGGGGACACTGAAGCTTTCTTT
CASSLPSGQGDTEAFF
>TRBJ1-4|TRBD1|once|TRBV5-6
TGTGCCAGCACCCCGCGAGGGGGCACGGAAAAACTGTTTTTT
CASTPRGGTEKLFF
>TRBJ2-1|TRBD1|NA|TRBV19
TGTGCCAGTAGTAATCCACTTGACAGGGGGTTCTCCTACAATGAGCAGTTCTTC
CASSNPLDRGFSYNEQFF
>TRBJ1-5|NA|NA|TRBV13
TGTGCCAGCAGCTTAGAAATGACCGACAATCAGCCCCAGCATTTT
CASSLEMTDNQPQHF
>TRBJ2-1|NA|NA|TRBV7-8
TGTGCCAGCAGCCCAATACATAATGAGCAGTTCTTC
CASSPIHNEQFF
>TRBJ1-3|TRBD1|NA|TRBV30
TGTGCCTGGAGTGTAGGGGGACAGGGCGTCTCTGGAAACACCATATATTTT
CAWSVGGQGVSGNTIYF
>TRBJ2-7|TRBD1|NA|TRBV14
TGTGCCAGCAGCCACGGGGACAGGCCATACTTC
CASSHGDRPYF
>TRBJ1-1|NA|NA|TRBV5-6
TGTGCCAGCAGCTTCTGGTTAAGGGAGAACACTGAAGCTTTCTTT
CASSFWLRENTEAFF
>TRBJ2-7|TRBD1|NA|TRBV6-5
TGTGCCAGCAACCCGGACAGGGGGCGATCCTACGAGCAGTACTTC
CASNPDRGRSYEQYF
>TRBJ2-1|TRBD2|few|TRBV5-1
TGCGCCAGCAGCTTGGGAGCGGGAGGGACCTACAATGAGCAGTTCTTC
CASSLGAGGTYNEQFF